The source of this TCR beta chain is a study of long-term antiretroviral therapy in people with HIV. Study observations and caveats: Repertoires from HIV showed CDR3 length ranges narrower than those of controls.

Survey-level immunoSEQ v3.0 assays were run. Produced via immunoSEQ multiplex PCR; TCRdb's table is partial and in-frame only. This repertoire shows tens of thousands of clones, approximately 83% found once; its top ten account for 3% to 4.5%. No donor had fewer than one pre-ART PBMC sample or fewer than two post-ART PBMC samples. People in the study who had HIV all got their treatment in the United States. In the case of this clone: As yet, its antigen is unknown.

The specimen was unsorted PBMCs, collected 0.8 years before starting antiretroviral therapy. The receptor was isolated from a man younger than 35 with HIV.

CDR3 in amino acids: CASSLGTGGSDTQYF. Here the CDR3 DNA reads TGCGCCAGCAGCTTGGGGACAGGGGGCTCCGATACGCAGTATTTT. The V call is TRBV5-1, the J call TRBJ2-3; TRBD1 agrees at 11 bases. The V and J ends lost 0 bases and 6 bases, in that order; junction bases with no gene match: 3. This CDR3 spans 15 amino acids. The germline gives CDR1 SGHRS, CDR2 YFSETQ.